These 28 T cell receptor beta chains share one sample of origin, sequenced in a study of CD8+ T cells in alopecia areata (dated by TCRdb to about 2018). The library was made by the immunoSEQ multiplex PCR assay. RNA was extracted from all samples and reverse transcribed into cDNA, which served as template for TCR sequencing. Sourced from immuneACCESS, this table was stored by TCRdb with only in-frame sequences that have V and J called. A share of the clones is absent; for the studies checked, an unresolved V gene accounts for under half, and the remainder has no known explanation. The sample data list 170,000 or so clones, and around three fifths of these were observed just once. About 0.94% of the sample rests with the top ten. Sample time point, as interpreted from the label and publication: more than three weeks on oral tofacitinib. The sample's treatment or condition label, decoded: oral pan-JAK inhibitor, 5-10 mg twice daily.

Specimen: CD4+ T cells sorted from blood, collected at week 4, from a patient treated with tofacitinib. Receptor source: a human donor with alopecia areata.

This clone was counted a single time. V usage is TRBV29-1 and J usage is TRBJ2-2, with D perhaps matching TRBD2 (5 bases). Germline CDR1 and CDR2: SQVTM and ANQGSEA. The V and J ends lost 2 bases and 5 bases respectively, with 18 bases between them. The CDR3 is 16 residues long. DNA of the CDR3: TGCAGCGTTGAACCGTTCAAGAGAGAGGGAACCGGGGAGCTGTTTTTT. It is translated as CSVEPFKREGTGELFF.

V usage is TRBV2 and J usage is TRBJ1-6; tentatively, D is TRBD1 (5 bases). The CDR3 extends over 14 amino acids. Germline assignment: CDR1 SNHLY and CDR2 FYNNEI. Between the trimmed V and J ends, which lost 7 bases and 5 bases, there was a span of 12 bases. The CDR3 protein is CASNRGLDNSPLHF. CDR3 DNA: TGTGCCAGCAATCGGGGGTTGGATAATTCACCCCTCCACTTT.

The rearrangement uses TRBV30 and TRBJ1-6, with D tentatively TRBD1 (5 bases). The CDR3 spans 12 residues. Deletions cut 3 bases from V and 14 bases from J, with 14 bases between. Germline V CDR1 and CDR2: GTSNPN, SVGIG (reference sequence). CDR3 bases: TGTGCCTGGAGCGGTCGGGGCTCTACCCTCCACTTT. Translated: CAWSGRGSTLHF. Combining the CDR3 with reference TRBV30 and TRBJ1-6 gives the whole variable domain SQTIHQWPATLVQPVGSPLSLECTVEGTSNPNLYWYRQAAGRGLQLLFYSVGIGQISSEVPQNLSASRPQDRQFILSSKKLLLSDSGFYLCAWSGRGSTLHFGNGTRLTVT.

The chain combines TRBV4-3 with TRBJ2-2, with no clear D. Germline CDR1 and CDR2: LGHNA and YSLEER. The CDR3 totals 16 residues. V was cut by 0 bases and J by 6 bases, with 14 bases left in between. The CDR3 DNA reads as TGCGCCAGCAGCCAAGATATCCCGGGCCCACCCGGGGAGCTGTTTTTT. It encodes CASSQDIPGPPGELFF.

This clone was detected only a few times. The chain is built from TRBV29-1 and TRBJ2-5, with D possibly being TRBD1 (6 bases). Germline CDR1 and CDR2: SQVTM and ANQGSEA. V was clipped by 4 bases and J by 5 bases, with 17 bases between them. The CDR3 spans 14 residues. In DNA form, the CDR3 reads TGCAGCGTTGCCACCGGACAGAGGAGGGAGACCCAGTACTTC. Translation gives CSVATGQRRETQYF.

The CDR3 DNA follows: TGCAGCGTTGTTAGGGACGGAGATACGCAGTATTTT. Amino acid sequence: CSVVRDGDTQYF. The J gene is TRBJ2-3, the V gene TRBV29-1, with D possibly called TRBD1 or TRBD2 (5 bases each). V was cut by 4 bases and J by 5 bases, with 10 bases left in between. Germline V lookup: CDR1 SQVTM, CDR2 ANQGSEA. The CDR3 has 12 residues.

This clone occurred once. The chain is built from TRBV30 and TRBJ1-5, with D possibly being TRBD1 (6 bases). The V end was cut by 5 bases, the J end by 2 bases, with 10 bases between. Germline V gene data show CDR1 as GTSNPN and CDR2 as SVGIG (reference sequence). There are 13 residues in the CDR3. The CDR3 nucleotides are TGTGCCTGGGGTGGACAGCGCAATCAGCCCCAGCATTTT. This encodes CAWGGQRNQPQHF.

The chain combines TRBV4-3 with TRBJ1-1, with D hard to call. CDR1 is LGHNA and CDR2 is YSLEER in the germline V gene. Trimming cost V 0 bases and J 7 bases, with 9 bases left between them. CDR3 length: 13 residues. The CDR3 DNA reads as TGCGCCAGCAGCCAAGATTTGGTAGGTGAAGCTTTCTTT. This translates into CASSQDLVGEAFF.

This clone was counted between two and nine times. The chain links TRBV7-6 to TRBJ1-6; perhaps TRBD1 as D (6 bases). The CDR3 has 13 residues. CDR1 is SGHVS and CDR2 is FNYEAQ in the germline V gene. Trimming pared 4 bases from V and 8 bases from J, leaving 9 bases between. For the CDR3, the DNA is TGTGCCAGCAGCTCGGACAGAGATTCACCCCTCCACTTT. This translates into CASSSDRDSPLHF.

In DNA form, the CDR3 reads TGTGCCAGCAGCTTAAGCAGCGACCGCAATCAGCCCCAGCATTTT. Translating gives CASSLSSDRNQPQHF. V and J are TRBV11-2 and TRBJ1-5; no clear D gene. This CDR3 has 15 amino acids. The ends were cut back, 2 bases at V and 2 bases at J, with 10 bases in the middle. CDR1 is SGHAT, CDR2 FQNNGV, per germline.

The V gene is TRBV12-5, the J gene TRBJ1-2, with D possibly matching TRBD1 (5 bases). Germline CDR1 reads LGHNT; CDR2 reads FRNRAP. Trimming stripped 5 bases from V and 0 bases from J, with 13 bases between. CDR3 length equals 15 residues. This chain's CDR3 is CASGPTPGPNYGYTF. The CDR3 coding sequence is TGTGCTAGTGGTCCCACACCGGGGCCTAACTATGGCTACACCTTC.

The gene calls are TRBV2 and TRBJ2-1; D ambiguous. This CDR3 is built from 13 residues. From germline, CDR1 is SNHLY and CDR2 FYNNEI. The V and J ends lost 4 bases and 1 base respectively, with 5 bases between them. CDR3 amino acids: CASSAFSYNEQFF. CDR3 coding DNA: TGTGCCAGCAGTGCCTTTTCCTACAATGAGCAGTTCTTC.

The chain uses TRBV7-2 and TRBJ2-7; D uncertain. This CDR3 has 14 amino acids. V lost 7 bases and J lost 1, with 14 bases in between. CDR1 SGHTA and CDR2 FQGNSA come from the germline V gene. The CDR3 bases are TGTGCCAGCACTTCCCAGGCCGAGTCCTACGAGCAGTACTTC. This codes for CASTSQAESYEQYF.

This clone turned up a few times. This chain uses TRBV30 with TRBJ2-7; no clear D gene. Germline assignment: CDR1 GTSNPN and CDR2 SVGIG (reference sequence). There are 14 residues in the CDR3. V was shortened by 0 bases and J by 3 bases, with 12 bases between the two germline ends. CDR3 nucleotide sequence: TGTGCCTGGAGTGTAAGGTCGGGCCGCTACGAGCAGTACTTC. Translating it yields CAWSVRSGRYEQYF.

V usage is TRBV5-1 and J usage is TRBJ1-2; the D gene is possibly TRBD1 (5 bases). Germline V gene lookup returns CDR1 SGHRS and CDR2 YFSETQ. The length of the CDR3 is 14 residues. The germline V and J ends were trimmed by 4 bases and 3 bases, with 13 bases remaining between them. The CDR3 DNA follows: TGCGCCAGCAGCGTGGCAGGGTTTGACTATGGCTACACCTTC. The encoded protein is CASSVAGFDYGYTF.

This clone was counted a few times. CDR3 loop: CASSLTYEQYF. The CDR3 coding sequence is TGTGCCAGCAGTCTTACTTACGAGCAGTACTTC. V is TRBV28 and J is TRBJ2-7; D is ambiguous. The CDR3 length is 11 residues. V was trimmed by 5 bases and J by 4 bases, leaving 6 bases between them. Germline lookup yields CDR1 MDHEN and CDR2 SYDVKM.

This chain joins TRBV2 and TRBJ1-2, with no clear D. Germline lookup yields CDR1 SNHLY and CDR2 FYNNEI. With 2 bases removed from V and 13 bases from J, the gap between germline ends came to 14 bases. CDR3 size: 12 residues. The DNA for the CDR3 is TGTGCCAGCAGTGAAACGGGGAGCTTGGGCACCTTC. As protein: CASSETGSLGTF.

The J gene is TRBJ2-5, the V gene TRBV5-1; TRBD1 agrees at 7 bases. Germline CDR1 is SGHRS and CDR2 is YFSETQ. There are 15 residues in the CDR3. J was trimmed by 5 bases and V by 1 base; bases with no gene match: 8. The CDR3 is CASSLPPTGDETQYF. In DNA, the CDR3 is TGCGCCAGCAGCTTGCCCCCTACAGGGGACGAGACCCAGTACTTC.

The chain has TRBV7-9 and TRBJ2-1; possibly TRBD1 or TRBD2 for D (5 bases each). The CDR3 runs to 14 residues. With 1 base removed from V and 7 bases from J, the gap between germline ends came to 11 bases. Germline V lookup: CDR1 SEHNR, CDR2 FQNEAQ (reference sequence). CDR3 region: CASSLGQRGNEQFF. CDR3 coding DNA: TGTGCCAGCAGCTTAGGGCAGAGGGGAAATGAGCAGTTCTTC.

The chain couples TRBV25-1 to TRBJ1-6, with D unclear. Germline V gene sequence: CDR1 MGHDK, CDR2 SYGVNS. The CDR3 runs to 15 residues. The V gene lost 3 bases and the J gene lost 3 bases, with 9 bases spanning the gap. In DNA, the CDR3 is TGTGCCAGCAGTGATTTGACACGCTATAATTCACCCCTCCACTTT. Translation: CASSDLTRYNSPLHF.

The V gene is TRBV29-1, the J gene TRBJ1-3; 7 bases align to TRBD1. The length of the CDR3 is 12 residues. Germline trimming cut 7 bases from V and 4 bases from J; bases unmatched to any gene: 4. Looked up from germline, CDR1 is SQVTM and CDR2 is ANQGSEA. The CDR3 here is CSAARGGNTIYF. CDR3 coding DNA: TGCAGCGCGGCCAGGGGGGGAAACACCATATATTTT.

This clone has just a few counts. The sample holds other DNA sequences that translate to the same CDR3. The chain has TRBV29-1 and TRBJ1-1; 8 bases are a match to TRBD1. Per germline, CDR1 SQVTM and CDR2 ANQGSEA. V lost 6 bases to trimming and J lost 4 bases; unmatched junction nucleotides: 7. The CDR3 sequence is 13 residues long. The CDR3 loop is CSVWTGPGTEAFF. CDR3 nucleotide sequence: TGCAGCGTATGGACAGGGCCGGGCACTGAAGCTTTCTTT. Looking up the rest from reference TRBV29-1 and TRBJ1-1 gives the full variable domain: SAVISQKPSRDICQRGTSLTIQCQVDSQVTMMFWYRQQPGQSLTLIATANQGSEATYESGFVIDKFPISRPNLTFSTLTVSNMSPEDSSIYLCSVWTGPGTEAFFGQGTRLTVV.

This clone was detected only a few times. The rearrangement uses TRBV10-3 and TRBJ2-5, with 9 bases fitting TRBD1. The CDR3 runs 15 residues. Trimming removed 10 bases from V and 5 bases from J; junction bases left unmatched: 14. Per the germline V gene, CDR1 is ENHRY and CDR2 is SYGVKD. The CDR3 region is CATNNLQGAGETQYF. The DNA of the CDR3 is TGTGCCACCAACAACCTACAGGGGGCAGGGGAGACCCAGTACTTC.

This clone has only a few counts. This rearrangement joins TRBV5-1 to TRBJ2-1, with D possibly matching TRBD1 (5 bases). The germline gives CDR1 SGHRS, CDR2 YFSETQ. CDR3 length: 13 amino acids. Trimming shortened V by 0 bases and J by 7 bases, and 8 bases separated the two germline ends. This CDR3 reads CASSLGGINEQFF. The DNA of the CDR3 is TGCGCCAGCAGCTTGGGGGGCATAAATGAGCAGTTCTTC.

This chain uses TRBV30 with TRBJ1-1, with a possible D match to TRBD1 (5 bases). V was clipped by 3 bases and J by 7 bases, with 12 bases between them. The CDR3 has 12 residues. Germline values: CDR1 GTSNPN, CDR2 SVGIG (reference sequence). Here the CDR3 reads CAWRGGALEAFF. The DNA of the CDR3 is TGTGCCTGGAGAGGTGGGGCCCTTGAAGCTTTCTTT.

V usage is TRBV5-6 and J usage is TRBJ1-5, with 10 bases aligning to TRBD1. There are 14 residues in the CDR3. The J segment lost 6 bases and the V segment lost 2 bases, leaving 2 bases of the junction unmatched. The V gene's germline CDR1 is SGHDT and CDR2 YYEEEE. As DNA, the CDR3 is TGTGCCAGCAGCTTCGGACAGGGGGGTCAGCCCCAGCATTTT. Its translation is CASSFGQGGQPQHF.

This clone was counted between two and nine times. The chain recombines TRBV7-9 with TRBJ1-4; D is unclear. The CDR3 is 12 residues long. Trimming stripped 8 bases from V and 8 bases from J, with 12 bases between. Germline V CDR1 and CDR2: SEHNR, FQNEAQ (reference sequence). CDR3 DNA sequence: TGTGCCAGCGGATTCGTAGGGGAAAAACTGTTTTTT. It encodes CASGFVGEKLFF. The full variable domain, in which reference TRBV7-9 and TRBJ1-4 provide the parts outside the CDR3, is DTGVSQNPRHKITKRGQNVTFRCDPISEHNRLYWYRQTLGQGPEFLTYFQNEAQLEKSRLLSDRFSAERPKGSFSTLEIQRTEQGDSAMYLCASGFVGEKLFFGSGTQLSVL.

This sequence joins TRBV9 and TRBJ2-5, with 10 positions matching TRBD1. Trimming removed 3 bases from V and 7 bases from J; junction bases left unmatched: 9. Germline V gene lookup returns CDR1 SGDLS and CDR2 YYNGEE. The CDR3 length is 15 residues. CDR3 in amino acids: CASSAQGQGEATQYF. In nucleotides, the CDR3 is TGTGCCAGCAGCGCCCAAGGACAGGGGGAAGCGACCCAGTACTTC.